The 32 T cell receptor beta chains listed next were all sequenced from one sample in a study of blood T cell repertoires in COVID-19. TCRdb's table, derived via immunoSEQ multiplex PCR, lists solely in-frame clones and lacks some. The sample shows 95,000 to 100,000 clones, 70% to 85% of them seen only once. The sample comprised peripheral blood. These receptors came from a man aged 65 to 85 with acute or convalescent COVID-19.

This sequence joins TRBV5-1 and TRBJ2-1; the D gene is possibly TRBD1 (5 bases). Trimming took 2 bases from V and 10 from J, leaving 13 bases between them. Germline V gene data show CDR1 as SGHRS and CDR2 as YFSETQ. The CDR3 has 13 residues. The CDR3 coding sequence is TGCGCCAGCAGCTTCAAGGGGATCGGCGAGCAGTTCTTC. Its translation is CASSFKGIGEQFF.

The rearrangement uses TRBV4-1 and TRBJ2-1; 7 nucleotides match TRBD2. The CDR3 is made up of 15 amino acids. CDR1 is MGHRA, CDR2 YSYEKL, per germline. The junction had 9 bases not matched to a gene; V was cut back by 1 base and J by 9 bases. As DNA, the CDR3 is TGCGCCAGCAGCCAAGTTCGGGGTGGCGGGAGTGAGCAGTTCTTC. As protein: CASSQVRGGGSEQFF.

This clone was picked up a small number of times. The chain employs TRBV11-2 and TRBJ1-4; possible D gene TRBD1, 5 bases. The CDR3 has 16 amino acids. CDR1 and CDR2 from the germline V gene are SGHAT and FQNNGV. CDR3 DNA sequence: TGTGCTACTAAGGAGGGGATCGGGGTGTTTAATGAAAAACTGTTTTTT. Translation gives CATKEGIGVFNEKLFF. The whole variable domain, remainder taken from reference TRBV11-2 and TRBJ1-4, is EAGVAQSPRYKIIEKRQSVAFWCNPISGHATLYWYQQILGQGPKLLIQFQNNGVVDDSQLPKDRFSAERLKGVDSTLKIQPAKLEDSAVYLCATKEGIGVFNEKLFFGSGTQLSVL.

This clone was recorded a few times. The rearrangement uses TRBV11-2 and TRBJ2-5; the D is unclear. Deletions cut 2 bases from V and 2 bases from J, with 6 bases between. Germline V gene lookup returns CDR1 SGHAT and CDR2 FQNNGV. The CDR3 length is 13 residues. CDR3 DNA sequence: TGTGCCAGCAGCTTAAGGAGACAAGAGACCCAGTACTTC. Protein product: CASSLRRQETQYF.

V and J are TRBV16 and TRBJ2-1; D gene uncertain. Between the trimmed V and J ends, which lost 3 bases and 1 base, there was a span of 4 bases. The CDR3 sequence is 13 residues long. Germline V gives CDR1 KGHSY, CDR2 FQNENV. DNA for the CDR3: TGTGCCAGCAGCCAGCAGTCCTACAATGAGCAGTTCTTC. This sequence encodes CASSQQSYNEQFF. Drawing the rest from reference TRBV16 and TRBJ2-1, the complete variable domain is GEEVAQTPKHLVRGEGQKAKLYCAPIKGHSYVFWYQQVLKNEFKFLISFQNENVFDETGMPKERFSAKCLPNSPCSLEIQATKLEDSAVYFCASSQQSYNEQFFGPGTRLTVL.

Comments on this clone: This may be a read error: a much more frequent sequence differs by one nucleotide. This chain uses TRBV7-9 with TRBJ1-5; D unresolved. Looked up from germline, CDR1 is SEHNR and CDR2 is FQNEAQ (reference sequence). The V gene lost 5 bases and the J gene lost 2 bases, with 7 bases spanning the gap. This CDR3 contains 13 residues. This CDR3 is CASSNGGNQPQHF. As DNA, the CDR3 is TGTGCCAGCAGCAACGGGGGCAATCAGCCCCAGCATTTT.

This chain connects TRBV12-3 or TRBV12-4 to TRBJ2-7; 7 positions agree with TRBD1. The CDR3 runs to 13 residues. The V and J ends lost 4 bases and 7 bases, in that order; junction bases with no gene match: 7. The CDR3 here is CASSSGTATEQYF. The DNA for the CDR3 is TGTGCCAGCAGTTCCGGGACAGCAACTGAGCAGTACTTC.

The chain joins TRBV19 to TRBJ2-1, with 7 bases fitting TRBD2. The germline V gene has CDR1 LNHDA and CDR2 SQIVND (reference sequence). This CDR3 has 15 residues. Losses at the gene ends were 6 bases for V and 0 bases for J; bases not matched to a gene: 5. The CDR3 sequence: CASRRAGSSYNEQFF. The CDR3, as DNA: TGTGCCAGTAGGCGAGCGGGAAGCTCCTACAATGAGCAGTTCTTC. The variable domain in full, with the rest retrieved from reference TRBV19 and TRBJ2-1, is DGGITQSPKYLFRKEGQNVTLSCEQNLNHDAMYWYRQDPGQGLRLIYYSQIVNDFQKGDIAEGYSVSREKKESFPLTVTSAQKNPTAFYLCASRRAGSSYNEQFFGPGTRLTVL.

This chain links TRBV29-1 with TRBJ1-2; D is perhaps TRBD1 (5 bases). The V gene's germline CDR1 is SQVTM and CDR2 ANQGSEA. CDR3 length equals 13 residues. Deletions cut 7 bases from V and 7 bases from J, with 19 bases between. Here the CDR3 DNA reads TGCAGCGCCGAACCTTACAGGCTCGGTGGCTACACCTTC. This gives the protein CSAEPYRLGGYTF.

The chain joins TRBV6-5 to TRBJ2-1, with D perhaps matching TRBD2 (6 bases). The CDR3 sequence is 12 residues long. The germline V gene encodes CDR1 MNHEY and CDR2 SVGAGI. Trimming stripped 6 bases from V and 3 bases from J, with 6 bases between. The CDR3 loop is CASRTSYNEQFF. The CDR3 nucleotides read TGTGCCAGCAGGACTAGCTACAATGAGCAGTTCTTC.

V is TRBV20-1 and J is TRBJ1-2; perhaps TRBD1 as D (6 bases). The CDR3 runs 11 residues. In germline, CDR1 is DFQATT, CDR2 SNEGSKA (reference sequence). V was trimmed by 4 bases and J by 3 bases, leaving 6 bases between them. The CDR3 loop reads CSANRDYGYTF. The CDR3, as DNA: TGCAGTGCTAACAGGGACTATGGCTACACCTTC.

This chain uses TRBV27 with TRBJ2-2, with 10 nucleotides matching TRBD2. The CDR3 is 16 residues long. Per germline, CDR1 MNHEY and CDR2 SMNVEV (reference sequence). V was clipped by 9 bases and J by 1 base; unmatched bases: 8. CDR3 nucleotides: TGTGCCAGTCAACCGGGACTAGCGAGGAACACCGGGGAGCTGTTTTTT. It yields the protein CASQPGLARNTGELFF.

The chain employs TRBV5-4 and TRBJ1-2, with D tentatively TRBD1 (5 bases). The V gene's germline CDR1 is SGHNT and CDR2 YYREEE (reference sequence). This CDR3 comprises 15 residues. Trimming removed 4 bases from V and 8 bases from J, with 21 bases in between. CDR3: CASSPMIQTQGGYTF. For the CDR3, the DNA is TGTGCCAGCAGCCCGATGATACAAACCCAGGGCGGCTACACCTTC.

As DNA, the CDR3 is TGTGCCAGTAGTAGGCGGGCAGACTCTGGAAACACCATATATTTT. Its protein product is CASSRRADSGNTIYF. The J gene is TRBJ1-3, the V gene TRBV19; D not certain. V lost 4 bases to trimming and J lost 0 bases, with 10 bases between them. Germline V gene data show CDR1 as LNHDA and CDR2 as SQIVND (reference sequence). The CDR3 sequence is 15 residues long.

The chain links TRBV6-4 to TRBJ2-3; no reliable D call. The V and J ends lost 4 bases and 3 bases respectively, with 8 bases between them. The length of the CDR3 is 13 residues. CDR1 MRHNA and CDR2 SNTAGT come from the germline V gene. CDR3 loop: CASSGALTDTQYF. The CDR3 nucleotides read TGTGCCAGCAGTGGGGCCTTAACAGATACGCAGTATTTT.

The CDR3 region has the DNA TGTGCCAGCAGGTCGACCGGGACAGCTGTTGAAAAACTGTTTTTT. It is translated as CASRSTGTAVEKLFF. The chain combines TRBV25-1 with TRBJ1-4; 7 bases map to TRBD1. The CDR3 extends over 15 amino acids. J lost 7 bases, V lost 6 bases, and 11 bases had no gene match. The germline gives CDR1 MGHDK, CDR2 SYGVNS.

The chain recombines TRBV5-4 with TRBJ1-3; unclear D gene. The CDR3 runs to 15 residues. V was cut by 5 bases and J by 0 bases, with 12 bases left in between. Germline-derived CDR1 and CDR2 are SGHNT and YYREEE (reference sequence). The CDR3 reads CASSQDFSSGNTIYF. The CDR3 DNA reads TGTGCCAGCAGTCAGGACTTTTCCTCTGGAAACACCATATATTTT.

This clone was seen a single time. This rearrangement joins TRBV5-8 to TRBJ1-1, with D possibly matching TRBD1 (6 bases). The CDR3 spans 14 residues. The ends were cut back, 3 bases at V and 11 bases at J, with 20 bases in the middle. CDR1 and CDR2 (germline): SGHTS, YDEGEE. The CDR3 nucleotides read TGTGCCAGCAGCTCCCGGCACTCTACCACAGGGGCTTTCTTT. Its protein is CASSSRHSTTGAFF.

To note about this clone: One junction end does not reproduce the germline sequence, and a read error may be involved. V gene TRBV28 combines with J gene TRBJ2-3, with D possibly TRBD2 on 5 matching bases. Germline V gene data show CDR1 as MDHEN and CDR2 as SYDVKM. The CDR3 sequence is 14 residues long. Here the CDR3 DNA reads TGTGCCAGCAGTAGGCTCGGGGTGGCAGATGCGCAGTATTTT. It codes for CASSRLGVADAQYF.

The gene calls are TRBV6-5 and TRBJ1-1, with TRBD1 matching 11 bases. The length of the CDR3 is 15 residues. Germline loops: CDR1 MNHEY, CDR2 SVGAGI. The V segment lost 6 bases and the J segment 5 bases; nucleotides outside the gene matches: 8. The CDR3 sequence: CASRPGQGVYTEAFF. CDR3 coding DNA: TGTGCCAGCAGACCGGGACAGGGGGTATATACTGAAGCTTTCTTT.

The chain combines TRBV4-1 with TRBJ1-1, with 11 bases matching TRBD1. Per the germline V gene, CDR1 is MGHRA and CDR2 is YSYEKL. Losses at the gene ends were 3 bases for V and 5 bases for J; bases not matched to a gene: 8. The CDR3 is 16 amino acids. The CDR3 region is CASSHGTGTGGTEAFF. CDR3 sequence (DNA): TGCGCCAGCAGCCATGGAACCGGGACAGGGGGAACTGAAGCTTTCTTT.

This clone appeared a few times. The genes are TRBV3-1 (or the pseudogene TRBV3-2) and TRBJ1-6; the D gene is possibly TRBD1 (5 bases). Germline V CDR1 and CDR2: LGHDT, YNNKEL (reference sequence). This CDR3 comprises 14 residues. V was clipped by 7 bases and J by 7 bases, with 14 bases between them. CDR3 sequence reads: CASTAGMGNSPLHF. CDR3 coding DNA: TGTGCCAGCACAGCAGGGATGGGAAATTCACCCCTCCACTTT.

The genes are TRBV9 and TRBJ2-2, with TRBD2 matching 11 bases. Per the germline V gene, CDR1 is SGDLS and CDR2 is YYNGEE. This CDR3 region has 15 residues. After removal of 4 bases from V and 5 bases from J, the junction contained 4 bases not matched to a gene. The CDR3 sequence: CASSPRTSGTGELFF. CDR3 sequence (DNA): TGTGCCAGCAGCCCGCGGACTAGCGGGACCGGGGAGCTGTTTTTT.

This clone was detected a few times. This chain links TRBV7-9 with TRBJ2-5, with a possible D match to TRBD2 (5 bases). Germline CDR1 SEHNR, CDR2 FQNEAQ (reference sequence). Between the trimmed V and J ends, which lost 6 bases and 0 bases, there was a span of 8 bases. This CDR3 contains 13 residues. The CDR3 region is CASSTDYQETQYF. In DNA, the CDR3 is TGTGCCAGCAGTACGGACTACCAAGAGACCCAGTACTTC.

The genes are TRBV30 and TRBJ2-3; 8 nucleotides align to TRBD2. This CDR3 region has 13 residues. The junction had 6 bases not matched to a gene; V was cut back by 5 bases and J by 5 bases. Germline-derived CDR1 and CDR2 are GTSNPN and SVGIG (reference sequence). In nucleotides, the CDR3 is TGTGCCTGGGCGAGCGGGAGCCGAGATACGCAGTATTTT. Its translation is CAWASGSRDTQYF. The variable domain in full, completed from reference TRBV30 and TRBJ2-3, reads SQTIHQWPATLVQPVGSPLSLECTVEGTSNPNLYWYRQAAGRGLQLLFYSVGIGQISSEVPQNLSASRPQDRQFILSSKKLLLSDSGFYLCAWASGSRDTQYFGPGTRLTVL.

This sequence joins TRBV30 and TRBJ1-3; D uncertain. CDR1 GTSNPN and CDR2 SVGIG come from the germline V gene (reference sequence). V gave up 1 base and J gave up 0 bases, with 10 bases separating them. This CDR3 is built from 15 residues. The CDR3 bases are TGTGCCTGGAGTGGGCTGACGGGCTCTGGAAACACCATATATTTT. It is translated as CAWSGLTGSGNTIYF.

This chain links TRBV2 with TRBJ2-7; 7 nucleotides line up with TRBD2. The ends lost 5 bases at V and 3 bases at J; junction bases unmatched: 7. The CDR3 is made up of 14 amino acids. CDR1 SNHLY and CDR2 FYNNEI come from the germline V gene. CDR3 coding DNA: TGTGCCAGCAGTATCCGGACTAGTAGCTACGAGCAGTACTTC. Translated, it gives CASSIRTSSYEQYF. Filled out from reference TRBV2 and TRBJ2-7, the complete variable domain reads EPEVTQTPSHQVTQMGQEVILRCVPISNHLYFYWYRQILGQKVEFLVSFYNNEISEKSEIFDDQFSVERPDGSNFTLKIRSTKLEDSAMYFCASSIRTSSYEQYFGPGTRLTVT.

The chain links TRBV3-1 (or the pseudogene TRBV3-2) to TRBJ1-5; D ambiguous. V gave up 5 bases and J gave up 0 bases, with 17 bases separating them. The CDR3 is made up of 17 amino acids. Germline values: CDR1 LGHDT, CDR2 YNNKEL (reference sequence). As DNA, the CDR3 is TGTGCCAGCAGCTCGGGAGGAGTTTCAAGTAGCAATCAGCCCCAGCATTTT. As protein: CASSSGGVSSSNQPQHF.

The chain carries TRBV7-9 and TRBJ1-2; D is perhaps TRBD1 (6 bases). The germline gives CDR1 SEHNR, CDR2 FQNEAQ (reference sequence). This CDR3 spans 15 amino acids. V was trimmed by 0 bases and J by 6 bases, leaving 14 bases between them. The CDR3, as DNA: TGTGCCAGCAGCTTAGCGTTAACAGGGTTGAATGGCTACACCTTC. As protein: CASSLALTGLNGYTF.

The J gene is TRBJ2-7, the V gene TRBV5-1, with 9 bases that match TRBD1. With V trimmed by 5 bases and J by 3 bases, 9 bases remained unmatched. The V gene's germline CDR1 is SGHRS and CDR2 YFSETQ. This CDR3 has 15 residues. The CDR3 DNA sequence: TGCGCCAGCAGGGAAGGGACAGGGAGAGGCTACGAGCAGTACTTC. Translating it yields CASREGTGRGYEQYF.

The V and J genes are TRBV9 and TRBJ1-1, with 9 bases aligning to TRBD1. This CDR3 region has 12 residues. Germline lookup yields CDR1 SGDLS and CDR2 YYNGEE. With 6 bases clipped from V and 11 bases from J, the junction kept 8 bases outside the gene matches. As DNA, the CDR3 is TGTGCCAGCAATCCCCAAGGACAGGGGGCTTTCTTT. This translates into CASNPQGQGAFF.

V gene TRBV18 combines with J gene TRBJ2-7, with TRBD1 matching 7 bases. Germline lookup yields CDR1 KGHSH and CDR2 LQKENI. V lost 4 bases and J lost 0; bases outside the gene matches: 9. The CDR3 is 16 residues long. The CDR3: CASSLEQGQSSYEQYF. The CDR3 DNA is TGTGCCAGCTCACTGGAGCAGGGACAGAGCTCCTACGAGCAGTACTTC.